Each of the 17 T cell receptor beta chains below was sequenced from the same sample in a study of shared T cell receptors in the human thymus (dated by TCRdb to the early 2020s). Libraries were prepared through the immunoSEQ multiplex PCR assay. TCRdb's version of the immuneACCESS table is confined to in-frame rearrangements and falls short of the full clone set. An unresolved V gene accounts for under half of the shortfall where checked; the remainder is of unknown origin. This sample gives approximately 490,000 clones in total; about 80% of them show up just once. The ten most abundant clones make up around 0.012% of the sample. This same sample was also part of a study on human thymus T cells.

Sequenced sample: thymocytes. These receptors were taken from a boy in the first two years of life with a congenital heart defect. Donor details come from another sample of the same person, matched by shared clones.

This clone was detected only a few times. J is TRBJ2-1 and V is TRBV29-1, with TRBD2 identical over 11 bases. V lost 4 bases and J lost 0; bases outside the gene matches: 14. The CDR3 has 19 residues. Germline V CDR1 and CDR2: SQVTM, ANQGSEA. The CDR3 coding sequence is TGCAGCGTTGTCCGAGGGCTAGCGGGAGGCCTAGACTCCTACAATGAGCAGTTCTTC. Its translation is CSVVRGLAGGLDSYNEQFF.

J is TRBJ2-3 and V is TRBV5-1; no definite D call. V shed 0 bases and J shed 1 base, with 12 bases lying between them. The CDR3 runs to 16 residues. CDR1 SGHRS and CDR2 YFSETQ come from the germline V gene. The CDR3 reads CASSLGLMFGTDTQYF. DNA of the CDR3: TGCGCCAGCAGCTTGGGCCTAATGTTCGGCACAGATACGCAGTATTTT. Drawing the rest from reference TRBV5-1 and TRBJ2-3, the complete variable domain is KAGVTQTPRYLIKTRGQQVTLSCSPISGHRSVSWYQQTPGQGLQFLFEYFSETQRNKGNFPGRFSGRQFSNSRSEMNVSTLELGDSALYLCASSLGLMFGTDTQYFGPGTRLTVL.

This chain links TRBV9 with TRBJ2-3; 10 nucleotides agree with TRBD2. CDR3 size: 18 residues. The V segment lost 0 bases and the J segment 2 bases; nucleotides outside the gene matches: 9. Germline V gives CDR1 SGDLS, CDR2 YYNGEE. The DNA for the CDR3 is TGTGCCAGCAGCGTAGGCCCCCTAGCGGGAGAGTTCACAGATACGCAGTATTTT. Its protein is CASSVGPLAGEFTDTQYF.

The genes are TRBV9 and TRBJ2-7; 8 bases fit TRBD1. V was clipped by 0 bases and J by 3 bases; unmatched bases: 5. The CDR3 totals 15 residues. Germline V gene sequence: CDR1 SGDLS, CDR2 YYNGEE. The CDR3 region has the DNA TGTGCCAGCAGCGTAGGGACAGGGAGTATCTACGAGCAGTACTTC. It is translated as CASSVGTGSIYEQYF.

The chain carries TRBV4-3 and TRBJ2-5, with a weak D call TRBD2 (6 bases). Germline V CDR1 and CDR2: LGHNA, YSLEER. CDR3 length: 15 residues. V lost 3 bases to trimming and J lost 2 bases, with 13 bases between them. The CDR3 is CASSQSGTYQETQYF. The CDR3, as DNA: TGCGCCAGCAGCCAGTCCGGGACTTATCAAGAGACCCAGTACTTC.

The rearrangement joins TRBV6-1 to TRBJ1-5; unclear D gene. With 2 bases removed from V and 4 bases from J, the gap between germline ends came to 18 bases. The CDR3 has 17 amino acids. Germline V lookup: CDR1 MNHNS, CDR2 SASEGT. The CDR3 loop reads CASSEIPGTKRNQPQHF. CDR3 in DNA: TGTGCCAGCAGTGAAATTCCGGGAACAAAGAGAAATCAGCCCCAGCATTTT.

Details on this clone: The sample has other DNA sequences that encode this CDR3 too. This sequence joins TRBV18 and TRBJ2-1, with D unresolved. Germline V gives CDR1 KGHSH, CDR2 LQKENI. The CDR3 consists of 13 residues. Trimming cost V 2 bases and J 4 bases, with 6 bases left between them. In DNA, the CDR3 is TGTGCCAGCTCACCAGGCAGATACAATGAGCAGTTCTTC. Its protein product is CASSPGRYNEQFF. Based on the CDR3 plus reference TRBV18 and TRBJ2-1, the full variable domain is NAGVMQNPRHLVRRRGQEARLRCSPMKGHSHVYWYRQLPEEGLKFMVYLQKENIIDESGMPKERFSAEFPKEGPSILRIQQVVRGDSAAYFCASSPGRYNEQFFGPGTRLTVL.

The V gene is TRBV12-5, the J gene TRBJ2-7; tentatively, D is TRBD2 (6 bases). V dropped 2 bases and J dropped 6 bases, with 20 bases sitting between them. The CDR3 has 16 amino acids. Germline V lookup: CDR1 LGHNT, CDR2 FRNRAP. As DNA, the CDR3 is TGTGCTAGTGGTTTGTCCCGGAGGGCCGTTCCACGCGAGCAGTACTTC. Translating gives CASGLSRRAVPREQYF. The variable domain in full, with the rest retrieved from reference TRBV12-5 and TRBJ2-7, is DARVTQTPRHKVTEMGQEVTMRCQPILGHNTVFWYRQTMMQGLELLAYFRNRAPLDDSGMPKDRFSAEMPDATLATLKIQPSEPRDSAVYFCASGLSRRAVPREQYFGPGTRLTVT.

The chain uses TRBV29-1 and TRBJ2-3; D might be TRBD2 (6 bases). The V gene's germline CDR1 is SQVTM and CDR2 ANQGSEA. CDR3 length: 15 residues. Trimming took off 7 bases at V and 0 bases at J, with 17 bases between the two ends. CDR3 nucleotides: TGCAGCGCTCCTGCGGAGCGGGTTAGCACAGATACGCAGTATTTT. Protein sequence: CSAPAERVSTDTQYF.

In DNA form, the CDR3 reads TGTGCCAGCAGCCCGGACATTAATGAGCAGTTCTTC. Amino acid sequence: CASSPDINEQFF. The chain uses TRBV11-1 and TRBJ2-1; weak D call: TRBD1 (5 bases). V was shortened by 5 bases and J by 7 bases, with 9 bases between the two germline ends. The germline gives CDR1 SGHAT, CDR2 FQDESV (reference sequence). The CDR3 consists of 12 residues.

CDR3 sequence reads: CASSQGGIGEKLFF. DNA of the CDR3: TGCGCCAGCAGCCAAGGAGGGATAGGAGAAAAACTGTTTTTT. The chain has TRBV4-3 and TRBJ1-4, with D hard to call. The CDR3 consists of 14 residues. Germline V gene sequence: CDR1 LGHNA, CDR2 YSLEER. Between the trimmed V and J ends, which lost 1 base and 8 bases, there was a span of 11 bases.

The sample holds one count of this clone. The rearrangement links TRBV12-5 to TRBJ1-2, with 8 bases that match TRBD1. Germline loops: CDR1 LGHNT, CDR2 FRNRAP. V lost 5 bases to trimming and J lost 4 bases; unmatched junction nucleotides: 9. The length of the CDR3 is 15 residues. As DNA, the CDR3 is TGTGCTAGTGGTGCCCGGACAGGGTCGGGCTATGGCTACACCTTC. As protein: CASGARTGSGYGYTF.

This clone was picked up a small number of times. This chain connects TRBV28 to TRBJ2-1; 7 nucleotides match TRBD1. CDR1 MDHEN and CDR2 SYDVKM come from the germline V gene. CDR3 length equals 16 residues. J gave up 0 bases and V 1 base, and 3 bases lay outside the gene matches. CDR3 protein: CASSLYRTGSYNEQFF. CDR3 DNA sequence: TGTGCCAGCAGTTTATATCGGACAGGCTCCTACAATGAGCAGTTCTTC.

The chain is built from TRBV28 and TRBJ2-7, with unresolved D. Germline lookup yields CDR1 MDHEN and CDR2 SYDVKM. V was cut by 6 bases and J by 2 bases, with 17 bases left in between. The CDR3 is 15 amino acids. The CDR3 region is CASRQSSRPTYEQYF. DNA of the CDR3: TGTGCCAGCAGACAATCATCTAGGCCAACCTACGAGCAGTACTTC.

V gene TRBV2 combines with J gene TRBJ2-2; D remains unclear. This CDR3 is 13 amino acids long. V shed 1 base and J shed 7 bases, with 7 bases lying between them. Germline-derived CDR1 and CDR2 are SNHLY and FYNNEI. DNA of the CDR3: TGTGCCAGCAGTGAAGTTGGCCGCGGGGAGCTGTTTTTT. It encodes CASSEVGRGELFF. Variable domain in full (rest from reference TRBV2 and TRBJ2-2): EPEVTQTPSHQVTQMGQEVILRCVPISNHLYFYWYRQILGQKVEFLVSFYNNEISEKSEIFDDQFSVERPDGSNFTLKIRSTKLEDSAMYFCASSEVGRGELFFGEGSRLTVL.

This clone was observed a single time. The chain combines TRBV4-3 with TRBJ2-7; 12 bases are shared with TRBD1. CDR3 length: 21 residues. V was pared by 1 base and J by 5 bases, with 21 bases of the junction left unmatched. Germline V gene sequence: CDR1 LGHNA, CDR2 YSLEER. CDR3 region: CASSQGAPGQGAQREEHEQYF. CDR3 DNA sequence: TGCGCCAGCAGCCAAGGCGCCCCGGGACAGGGGGCCCAGCGGGAGGAACACGAGCAGTACTTC.

The chain employs TRBV4-3 and TRBJ1-4; no clear D. There are 14 residues in the CDR3. CDR1 is LGHNA and CDR2 is YSLEER in the germline V gene. With 0 bases removed from V and 12 bases from J, the gap between germline ends came to 14 bases. CDR3 coding DNA: TGCGCCAGCAGCCAAGATCGGCCCGGGAGCGAACTGTTTTTT. Its protein is CASSQDRPGSELFF.